Shown below are 6 T cell receptor beta chains from a single sample sequenced in a study of human T cells and chemical hapten exposure. Time point described: patch test 2, 6 weeks after DPC sensitization. Treatment described: therapeutic diphenylcyclopropenone sensitization with weekly scalp DPC. TCRdb fed the RACE reads into MiXCR, producing one record per CDR3 protein. The sample shows about 80,000 distinct CDR3 sequences, roughly 10% of them seen only once. The sequencing here drew on whole blood, taken in connection with sensitization to the hapten diphenylcyclopropenone (DPC). The source of these receptors is a woman in her 30s with alopecia areata. Some clones in this sample may be carry-over from other donors' samples.

The table lists this clonotype with many counts. This chain's CDR3 is CASSFDTGELFF. CDR3 nucleotides: TGTGCCAGCAGTTTTGATACCGGGGAGCTGTTTTTT. This rearrangement joins TRBV7-8 to TRBJ2-2; D gene uncertain. The CDR3 sequence is 12 residues long. The germline V gene has CDR1 SGHVS and CDR2 FQNEAQ. The V gene lost 6 bases and the J gene lost 5 bases, with 7 bases spanning the gap.

This clonotype was seen ten or more times. The V and J genes are TRBV16 and TRBJ1-5; D unclear. This CDR3 comprises 17 residues. Germline loops: CDR1 KGHSY, CDR2 FQNENV. Trimming removed 4 bases from V and 5 bases from J, with 21 bases in between. CDR3 sequence: CASSPSRLATGDQPQHF. In DNA, the CDR3 is TGTGCCAGCAGCCCCTCTCGCTTGGCAACGGGCGATCAGCCCCAGCATTTT.

This clonotype was recorded at least ten times. This chain connects TRBV10-3 to TRBJ2-5; no definite D call. The CDR3 length is 12 residues. Trimming removed 0 bases from V and 5 bases from J, with 4 bases in between. CDR1 ENHRY and CDR2 SYGVKD come from the germline V gene. CDR3 protein: CAISESTETQYF. As DNA, the CDR3 is TGTGCCATCAGTGAGTCGACGGAGACCCAGTACTTC.

This clonotype was seen ten or more times. The chain links TRBV20-1 to TRBJ1-2; no reliable D call. CDR1 DFQATT and CDR2 SNEGSKA come from the germline V gene (reference sequence). Trimming cost V 3 bases and J 8 bases, with 16 bases left between them. This CDR3 comprises 13 residues. CDR3: CSASHVGGPGYTF. The CDR3 DNA reads TGCAGTGCTAGCCACGTTGGAGGGCCCGGCTACACCTTC.

This clonotype showed up just a few times. J is TRBJ2-3 and V is TRBV7-9, with D maybe TRBD1 (5 bases). Per germline, CDR1 SEHNR and CDR2 FQNEAQ (reference sequence). The length of the CDR3 is 15 residues. Deletions cut 1 base from V and 1 base from J, with 9 bases between. The CDR3 sequence: CASSLEGDGTDTQYF. CDR3 DNA sequence: TGTGCCAGCAGCTTAGAAGGGGATGGCACAGATACGCAGTATTTT.

There are many counts of this clonotype. This chain links TRBV3-1 with TRBJ1-4, with D possibly TRBD1 on 5 matching bases. The CDR3 is 13 amino acids. Trimming cost V 5 bases and J 8 bases, with 12 bases left between them. Germline V gene data show CDR1 as LGHDT and CDR2 as YNNKEL (reference sequence). The CDR3 DNA reads TGTGCCAGCAGCTTAGGGGACGGCGAAAAACTGTTTTTT. It is translated as CASSLGDGEKLFF.